Sequencing of this TCR beta chain was carried out in a study of CD8+ T cells in alopecia areata. Points from the study as a whole: Clonality in lesional scalp, especially alopecia totalis/universalis, exceeded that of normal scalp. Resident alphabeta T-cell populations of normal skin are likewise subject to sequencing in scalp samples.

In the case of this clone: Antigen: not known.

Investigators sorted PBMCs to obtain both CD4+ and CD8+ T cells. This CDR3 is built from 16 residues. V shed 2 bases and J shed 7 bases, with 18 bases lying between them. Germline V gene sequence: CDR1 MGHRA, CDR2 YSYEKL. RNA was isolated and reverse transcribed to cDNA, the sequencing template. TCRdb's copy holds only in-frame clones and misses some; the assay was immunoSEQ multiplex PCR. The table includes roughly 150,000 clones, roughly 60% detected once. The receptor's source is a human donor in good health. This chain links TRBV4-1 with TRBJ2-1, with D perhaps TRBD1 or TRBD2 (5 bases each). Specimen: CD4+ T cells sorted from blood. The DNA for the CDR3 is TGCGCCAGCAGCCAAACCGGGACCCGCGCCGGGAATGAGCAGTTCTTC. Amino acids: CASSQTGTRAGNEQFF.